Following are 5 T cell receptor beta chains from one sample sequenced in a study of shared clonotypes between healthy human individuals. Profiling relied on immunoSEQ multiplex PCR, and the TCRdb table lists in-frame clones only, not all of them. Of 2,500,000 or so clones listed, 93% are singletons. The specimen sequenced was naive CD4+ T cells from PBMCs. Subset meaning: CD45RA+ positively selected. The receptors stem from a man in his late teens or twenties in good health. Some clones in this sample may be carry-over from other donors' samples.

The chain links TRBV30 to TRBJ2-7; D uncertain. V was clipped by 3 bases and J by 0 bases, with 12 bases between them. The CDR3 runs to 14 residues. Germline assignment: CDR1 GTSNPN and CDR2 SVGIG (reference sequence). CDR3 in DNA: TGTGCCTGGAGACGTTCCCCAAACTCCTACGAGCAGTACTTC. The encoded protein is CAWRRSPNSYEQYF. Combining the CDR3 with reference TRBV30 and TRBJ2-7 gives the whole variable domain SQTIHQWPATLVQPVGSPLSLECTVEGTSNPNLYWYRQAAGRGLQLLFYSVGIGQISSEVPQNLSASRPQDRQFILSSKKLLLSDSGFYLCAWRRSPNSYEQYFGPGTRLTVT.

About this clone itself: The same CDR3 also results from other DNA sequences found in this sample. The gene calls are TRBV7-2 and TRBJ1-5; tentative D call: TRBD1 (5 bases). Trimming shortened V by 5 bases and J by 4 bases, and 9 bases separated the two germline ends. Germline V CDR1 and CDR2: SGHTA, FQGNSA. CDR3 length: 13 residues. The CDR3, as DNA: TGTGCCAGCAGCCCCGACAGAAATCAGCCCCAGCATTTT. It codes for CASSPDRNQPQHF.

The chain links TRBV7-2 to TRBJ1-3; D is uncertain. From germline, CDR1 is SGHTA and CDR2 FQGNSA. This CDR3 has 12 amino acids. V was trimmed by 5 bases and J by 4 bases, leaving 6 bases between them. Here the CDR3 DNA reads TGTGCCAGCAGCCAACAGGGAAACACCATATATTTT. Translation gives CASSQQGNTIYF.

The chain employs TRBV28 and TRBJ2-5; a possible D gene is TRBD2 (6 bases). The V end lost 2 bases, the J end lost 6 bases, and 16 bases lay between the germline ends. The CDR3 loop spans 15 amino acids. Looked up from germline, CDR1 is MDHEN and CDR2 is SYDVKM. The CDR3 coding sequence is TGTGCCAGCAGTTTAGGGGGGATGGAAGGGAAGACCCAGTACTTC. Its translation is CASSLGGMEGKTQYF.

The chain recombines TRBV10-3 with TRBJ1-3, with D perhaps TRBD1 (5 bases). CDR1 and CDR2 (germline): ENHRY, SYGVKD. This CDR3 is 14 amino acids long. V lost 6 bases and J lost 0, with 9 bases in between. The CDR3 loop is CAISDRNSGNTIYF. The CDR3 DNA reads as TGTGCCATCAGCGACAGAAACTCTGGAAACACCATATATTTT.